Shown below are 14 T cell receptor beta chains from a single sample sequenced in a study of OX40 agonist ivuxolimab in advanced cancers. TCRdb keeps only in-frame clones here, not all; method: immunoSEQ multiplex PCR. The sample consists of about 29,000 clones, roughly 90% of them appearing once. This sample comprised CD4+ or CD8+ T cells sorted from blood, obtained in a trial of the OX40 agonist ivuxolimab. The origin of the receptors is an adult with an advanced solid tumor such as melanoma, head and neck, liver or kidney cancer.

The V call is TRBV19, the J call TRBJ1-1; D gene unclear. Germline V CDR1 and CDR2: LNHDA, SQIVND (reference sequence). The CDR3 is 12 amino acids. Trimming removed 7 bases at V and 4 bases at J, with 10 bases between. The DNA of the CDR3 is TGTGCCAGTAAGGTCGGATCCACTGAAGCTTTCTTT. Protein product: CASKVGSTEAFF.

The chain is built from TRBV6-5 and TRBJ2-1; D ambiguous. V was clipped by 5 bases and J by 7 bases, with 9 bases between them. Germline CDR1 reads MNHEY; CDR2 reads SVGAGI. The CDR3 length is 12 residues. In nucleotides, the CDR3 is TGTGCCAGCAGTCCTCTAGGGAATGAGCAGTTCTTC. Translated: CASSPLGNEQFF.

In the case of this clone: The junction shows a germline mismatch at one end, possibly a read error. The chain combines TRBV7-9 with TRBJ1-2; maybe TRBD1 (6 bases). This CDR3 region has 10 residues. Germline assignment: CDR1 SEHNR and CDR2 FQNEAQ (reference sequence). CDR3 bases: TGTGCCAGCAGCTCCTACCTGGGGGCTTTC. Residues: CASSSYLGAF. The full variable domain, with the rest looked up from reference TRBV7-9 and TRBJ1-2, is DTGVSQNPRHKITKRGQNVTFRCDPISEHNRLYWYRQTLGQGPEFLTYFQNEAQLEKSRLLSDRFSAERPKGSFSTLEIQRTEQGDSAMYLCASSSYLGAFGSGTRLTVV.

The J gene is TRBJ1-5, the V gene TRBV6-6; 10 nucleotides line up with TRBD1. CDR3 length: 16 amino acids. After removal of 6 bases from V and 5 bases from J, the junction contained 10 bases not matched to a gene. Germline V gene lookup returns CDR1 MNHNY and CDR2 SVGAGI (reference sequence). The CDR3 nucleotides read TGTGCCAGCAGCCTCGAGACAGGGGGCTCTGATCAGCCCCAGCATTTT. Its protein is CASSLETGGSDQPQHF.

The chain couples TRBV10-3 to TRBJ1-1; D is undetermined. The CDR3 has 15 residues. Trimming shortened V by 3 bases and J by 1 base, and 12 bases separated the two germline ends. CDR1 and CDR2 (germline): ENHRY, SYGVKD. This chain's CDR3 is CAISDPDPKNTEAFF. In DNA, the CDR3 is TGTGCCATCAGTGACCCGGACCCCAAGAACACTGAAGCTTTCTTT.

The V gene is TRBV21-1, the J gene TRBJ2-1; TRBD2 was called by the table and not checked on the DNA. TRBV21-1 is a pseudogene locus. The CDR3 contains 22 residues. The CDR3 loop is CASSKVRRLGLAGVSSYNEQFF. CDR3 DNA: TGTGCCAGCAGCAAAGTCCGCCGTCTGGGTTTAGCGGGAGTCAGCTCCTACAATGAGCAGTTCTTC.

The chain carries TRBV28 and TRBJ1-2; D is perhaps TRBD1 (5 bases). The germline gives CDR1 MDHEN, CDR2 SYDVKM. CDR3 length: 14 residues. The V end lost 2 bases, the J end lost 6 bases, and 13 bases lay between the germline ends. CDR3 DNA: TGTGCCAGCAGTTTAGACAGTTGGGGGGATGGCTACACCTTC. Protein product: CASSLDSWGDGYTF.

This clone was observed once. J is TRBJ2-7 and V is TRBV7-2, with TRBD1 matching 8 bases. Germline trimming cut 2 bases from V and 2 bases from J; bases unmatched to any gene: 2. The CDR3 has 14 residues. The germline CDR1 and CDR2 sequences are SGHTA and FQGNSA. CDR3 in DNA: TGTGCCAGCAGCTTAACGACAGGGGCCTACGAGCAGTACTTC. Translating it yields CASSLTTGAYEQYF. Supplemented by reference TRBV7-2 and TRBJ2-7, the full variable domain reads GAGVSQSPSNKVTEKGKDVELRCDPISGHTALYWYRQSLGQGLEFLIYFQGNSAPDKSGLPSDRFSAERTGGSVSTLTIQRTQQEDSAVYLCASSLTTGAYEQYFGPGTRLTVT.

The CDR3 nucleotides are TGTGCCAGCAGTTTATCCGGGACAGGGGTGGACAATGAGCAGTTCTTC. It specifies CASSLSGTGVDNEQFF. The chain is built from TRBV27 and TRBJ2-1, with 10 bases that match TRBD1. The CDR3 runs 16 residues. V was pared by 0 bases and J by 5 bases, with 4 bases of the junction left unmatched. The V gene's germline CDR1 is MNHEY and CDR2 SMNVEV (reference sequence).

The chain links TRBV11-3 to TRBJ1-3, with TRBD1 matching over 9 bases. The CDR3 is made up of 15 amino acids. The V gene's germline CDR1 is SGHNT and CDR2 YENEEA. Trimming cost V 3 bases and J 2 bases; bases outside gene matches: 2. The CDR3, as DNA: TGTGCCAGCAGCTTTGGGACAGGGCCTGGAAACACCATATATTTT. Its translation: CASSFGTGPGNTIYF.

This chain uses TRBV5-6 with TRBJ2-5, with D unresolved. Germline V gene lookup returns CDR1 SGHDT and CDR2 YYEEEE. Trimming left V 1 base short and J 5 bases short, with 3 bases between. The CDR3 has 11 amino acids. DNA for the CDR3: TGTGCCAGCAGCTTGAGGGAGACCCAGTACTTC. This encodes CASSLRETQYF.

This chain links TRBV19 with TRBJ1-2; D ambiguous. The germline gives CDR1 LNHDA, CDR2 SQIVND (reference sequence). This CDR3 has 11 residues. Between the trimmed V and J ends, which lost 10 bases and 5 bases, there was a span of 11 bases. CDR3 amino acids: CATSIPYGYTF. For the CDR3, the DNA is TGTGCCACCTCAATTCCGTATGGCTACACCTTC.

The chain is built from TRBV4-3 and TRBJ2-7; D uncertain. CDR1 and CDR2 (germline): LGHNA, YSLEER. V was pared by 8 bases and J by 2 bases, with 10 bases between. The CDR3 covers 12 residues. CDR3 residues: CASAIFTYEQYF. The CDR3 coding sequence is TGCGCCAGCGCAATCTTTACCTACGAGCAGTACTTC.

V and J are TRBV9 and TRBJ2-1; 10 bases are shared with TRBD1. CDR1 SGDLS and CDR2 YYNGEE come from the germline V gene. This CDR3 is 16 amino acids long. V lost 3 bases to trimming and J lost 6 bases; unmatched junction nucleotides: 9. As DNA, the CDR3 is TGTGCCAGCAGCGGAGGGACAGGGGTCGTCACCAATGAGCAGTTCTTC. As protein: CASSGGTGVVTNEQFF.